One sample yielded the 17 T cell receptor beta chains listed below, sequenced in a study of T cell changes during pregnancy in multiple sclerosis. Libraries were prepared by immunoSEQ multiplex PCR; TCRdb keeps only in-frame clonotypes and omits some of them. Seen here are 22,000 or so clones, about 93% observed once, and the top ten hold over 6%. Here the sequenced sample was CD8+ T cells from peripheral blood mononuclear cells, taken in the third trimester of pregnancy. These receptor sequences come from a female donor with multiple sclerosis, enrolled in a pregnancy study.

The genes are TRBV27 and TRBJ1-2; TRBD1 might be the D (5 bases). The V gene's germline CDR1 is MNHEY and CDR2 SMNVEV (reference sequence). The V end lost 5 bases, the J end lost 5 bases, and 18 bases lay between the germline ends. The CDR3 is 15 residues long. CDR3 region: CASSPPGLREYGYTF. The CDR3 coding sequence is TGTGCCAGCAGTCCCCCGGGACTCAGGGAGTATGGCTACACCTTC.

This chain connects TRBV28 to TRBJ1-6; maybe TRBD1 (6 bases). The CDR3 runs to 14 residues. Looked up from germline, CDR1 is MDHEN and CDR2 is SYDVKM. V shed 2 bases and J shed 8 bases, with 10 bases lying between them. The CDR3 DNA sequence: TGTGCCAGCAGTTTAAACAGGGCTGATTCACCCCTCCACTTT. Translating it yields CASSLNRADSPLHF.

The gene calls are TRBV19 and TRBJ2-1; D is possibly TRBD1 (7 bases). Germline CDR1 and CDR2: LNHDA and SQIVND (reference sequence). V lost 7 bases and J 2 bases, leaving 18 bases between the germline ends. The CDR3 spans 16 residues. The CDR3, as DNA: TGTGCCAGTACCAGGGGGGTTTCCAGCCCCTACAATGAGCAGTTCTTC. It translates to CASTRGVSSPYNEQFF.

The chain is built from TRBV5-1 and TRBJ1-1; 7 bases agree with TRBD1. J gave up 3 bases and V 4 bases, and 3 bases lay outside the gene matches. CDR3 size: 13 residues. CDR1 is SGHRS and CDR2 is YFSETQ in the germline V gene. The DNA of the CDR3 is TGCGCCAGCAGCCAGACAGGGTACACTGAAGCTTTCTTT. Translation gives CASSQTGYTEAFF.

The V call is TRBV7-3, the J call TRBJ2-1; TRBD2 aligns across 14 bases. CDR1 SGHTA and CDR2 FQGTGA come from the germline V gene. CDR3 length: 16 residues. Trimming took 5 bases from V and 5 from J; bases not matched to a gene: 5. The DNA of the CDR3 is TGTGCCAGCAGCCTCGGGACTAGCGGGGGAAACAATGAGCAGTTCTTC. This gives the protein CASSLGTSGGNNEQFF.

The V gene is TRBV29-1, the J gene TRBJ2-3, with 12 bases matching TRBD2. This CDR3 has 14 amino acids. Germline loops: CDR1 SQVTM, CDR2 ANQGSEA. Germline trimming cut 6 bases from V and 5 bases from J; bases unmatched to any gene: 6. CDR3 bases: TGCAGCGTCGGACTAGCGGGGATCCAAGATACGCAGTATTTT. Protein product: CSVGLAGIQDTQYF.

CDR3 sequence reads: CASSHPSGGAGDGELFF. The CDR3, as DNA: TGCGCCAGCAGCCATCCATCCGGGGGGGCCGGGGACGGGGAGCTGTTTTTT. The genes are TRBV4-1 and TRBJ2-2; 8 bases match TRBD2. V shed 3 bases and J 7 bases; nucleotides not matched to a gene: 13. This CDR3 comprises 17 residues. CDR1 and CDR2 from the germline V gene are MGHRA and YSYEKL.

CDR3 amino acids: CASSLGAEAFF. The CDR3 region has the DNA TGTGCCAGCAGCTTGGGGGCCGAGGCTTTCTTT. V is TRBV5-5 and J is TRBJ1-1; D is unclear. This CDR3 is 11 amino acids long. The germline V gene has CDR1 SGHKS and CDR2 YYEKEE (reference sequence). Trimming removed 0 bases from V and 11 bases from J, with 8 bases in between.

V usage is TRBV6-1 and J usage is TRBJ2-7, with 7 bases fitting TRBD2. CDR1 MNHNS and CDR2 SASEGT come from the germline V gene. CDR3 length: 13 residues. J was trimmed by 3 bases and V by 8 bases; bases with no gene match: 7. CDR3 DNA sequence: TGTGCCAGCGATCGGGAGGTCCTCTACGAGCAGTACTTC. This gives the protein CASDREVLYEQYF.

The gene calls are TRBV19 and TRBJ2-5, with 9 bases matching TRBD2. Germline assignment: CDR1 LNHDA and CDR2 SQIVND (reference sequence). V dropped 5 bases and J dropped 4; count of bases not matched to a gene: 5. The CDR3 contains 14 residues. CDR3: CASSELAGLETQYF. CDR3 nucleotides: TGTGCCAGTAGTGAGCTAGCGGGACTAGAGACCCAGTACTTC.

CDR3 loop: CASSFHYEQYF. CDR3 bases: TGTGCCAGCAGCTTCCACTACGAGCAGTACTTC. J is TRBJ2-7 and V is TRBV7-9; D unresolved. The CDR3 has 11 amino acids. Between the trimmed V and J ends, which lost 3 bases and 3 bases, there was a span of 3 bases. Germline V gives CDR1 SEHNR, CDR2 FQNEAQ (reference sequence).

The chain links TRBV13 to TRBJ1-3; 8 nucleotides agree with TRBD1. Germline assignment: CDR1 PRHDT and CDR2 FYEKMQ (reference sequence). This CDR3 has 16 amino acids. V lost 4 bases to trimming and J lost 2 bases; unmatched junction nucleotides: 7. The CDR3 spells CASSSDRGAAGNTIYF. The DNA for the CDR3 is TGTGCCAGCAGCTCCGACAGGGGTGCGGCTGGAAACACCATATATTTT.

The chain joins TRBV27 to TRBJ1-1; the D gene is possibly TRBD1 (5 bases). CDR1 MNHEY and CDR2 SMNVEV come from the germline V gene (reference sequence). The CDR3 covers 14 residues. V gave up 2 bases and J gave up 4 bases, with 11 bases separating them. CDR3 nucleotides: TGTGCCAGCAGTTTAGGAGGGGACGGCACTGAAGCTTTCTTT. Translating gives CASSLGGDGTEAFF.

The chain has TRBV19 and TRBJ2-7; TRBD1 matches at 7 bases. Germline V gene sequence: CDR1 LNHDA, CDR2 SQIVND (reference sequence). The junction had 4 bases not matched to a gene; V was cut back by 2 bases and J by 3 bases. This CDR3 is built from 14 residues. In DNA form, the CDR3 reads TGTGCCAGTAGTATAACAACAGGGGTCTACGAGCAGTACTTC. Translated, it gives CASSITTGVYEQYF.

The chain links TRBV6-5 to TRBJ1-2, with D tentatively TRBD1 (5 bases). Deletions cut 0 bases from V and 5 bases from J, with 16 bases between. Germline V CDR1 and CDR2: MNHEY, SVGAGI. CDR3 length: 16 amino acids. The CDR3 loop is CASSYSMRDSLYGYTF. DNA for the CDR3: TGTGCCAGCAGTTACTCGATGCGCGACAGCTTATATGGCTACACCTTC.

CDR3 nucleotides: TGTGCCAGCAGTGAAATCGCCGGGACTGTCTACTACGAGCAGTACTTC. This gives the protein CASSEIAGTVYYEQYF. V is TRBV6-1 and J is TRBJ2-7; tentative D call: TRBD2 (6 bases). Trimming stripped 2 bases from V and 3 bases from J, with 17 bases between. The CDR3 contains 16 residues. In germline, CDR1 is MNHNS, CDR2 SASEGT.

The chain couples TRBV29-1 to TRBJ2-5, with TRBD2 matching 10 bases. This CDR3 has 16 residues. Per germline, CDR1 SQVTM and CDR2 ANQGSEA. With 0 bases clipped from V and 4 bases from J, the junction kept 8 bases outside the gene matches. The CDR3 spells CSVEDGLAGARETQYF. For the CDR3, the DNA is TGCAGCGTTGAAGATGGGCTAGCGGGAGCCCGAGAGACCCAGTACTTC.